The 3 T cell receptor beta chains reported below all come from one sample, sequenced in a study of blood T cell repertoires in COVID-19. Method: immunoSEQ multiplex PCR; TCRdb's copy keeps in-frame clones and lacks some. This sample has about 240,000 clones, with around 88% found just once. The sequenced sample consisted of PBMCs or T cells enriched from blood (not recorded which). The receptor source for this set is a woman aged 25 to 45 who had recovered from COVID-19.

The chain joins TRBV6-5 to TRBJ2-5; 8 positions agree with TRBD1. The germline V gene encodes CDR1 MNHEY and CDR2 SVGAGI. V shed 4 bases, J shed 2 bases, and the junction held 6 bases outside the gene matches. CDR3 size: 15 residues. The CDR3 sequence is CASSWTGSGQETQYF. The CDR3, as DNA: TGTGCCAGCAGTTGGACAGGGTCTGGTCAAGAGACCCAGTACTTC.

The CDR3 region has the DNA TGTGCCAGCAGCCCACCCCATGGGGGAGGATTCGTTCAAAACACTGAAGCTTTCTTT. Its protein product is CASSPPHGGGFVQNTEAFF. This chain links TRBV7-9 with TRBJ1-1; D is perhaps TRBD1 (5 bases). The ends were cut back, 5 bases at V and 2 bases at J, with 27 bases in the middle. CDR1 SEHNR and CDR2 FQNEAQ come from the germline V gene (reference sequence). This CDR3 comprises 19 residues.

This chain uses TRBV19 with TRBJ1-1; D is perhaps TRBD1 (6 bases). V lost 7 bases, J lost 1 base, and 16 bases lay in between. Looked up from germline, CDR1 is LNHDA and CDR2 is SQIVND (reference sequence). The CDR3 spans 15 residues. In DNA form, the CDR3 reads TGTGCCAGTACCGACCCCCCGACAGGGAACACTGAAGCTTTCTTT. It yields the protein CASTDPPTGNTEAFF.